The next 29 T cell receptor beta chains were all read from a single sample in a study of PD-L1 blockade in urothelial cancer. The time point is: peripheral blood 6 weeks after treatment start. This table comes from immunoSEQ multiplex PCR, and its TCRdb copy is limited to in-frame clones, with some not included. The sample holds 120,000 or so clones, around 88% seen once. The sequencing used PBMCs, collected around atezolizumab (anti-PD-L1) treatment. These receptors were collected from a middle-aged man with urothelial cancer.

The genes are TRBV7-8 and TRBJ2-1; 10 bases are shared with TRBD2. Germline assignment: CDR1 SGHVS and CDR2 FQNEAQ. With 5 bases clipped from V and 9 bases from J, the junction kept 4 bases outside the gene matches. This CDR3 contains 13 residues. The CDR3 sequence is CASSKGTSVEQFF. DNA for the CDR3: TGTGCCAGCAGCAAAGGGACTAGCGTTGAGCAGTTCTTC.

The chain couples TRBV4-2 to TRBJ2-5, with TRBD2 matching over 12 bases. The CDR3 extends over 16 amino acids. Losses at the gene ends were 0 bases for V and 3 bases for J; bases not matched to a gene: 2. The V gene's germline CDR1 is LGHNA and CDR2 YNFKEQ. CDR3 DNA sequence: TGTGCCAGCAGCCAAGATGCTAGCGGGAGGGAAGAGACCCAGTACTTC. It codes for CASSQDASGREETQYF.

In this sample, this clone turned up once. V usage is TRBV11-2 and J usage is TRBJ2-7; D possibly corresponds to TRBD2 (6 bases). Germline V gives CDR1 SGHAT, CDR2 FQNNGV. The CDR3 covers 16 residues. V lost 2 bases to trimming and J lost 2 bases, with 16 bases between them. The DNA of the CDR3 is TGTGCCAGCAGCTTAACCGGGGCCGCGGGAACCTACGAGCAGTACTTC. Encoded protein: CASSLTGAAGTYEQYF.

The V gene is TRBV7-3, the J gene TRBJ2-5; 11 bases map to TRBD2. This CDR3 comprises 16 residues. Germline CDR1 reads SGHTA; CDR2 reads FQGTGA. V was clipped by 5 bases and J by 4 bases; unmatched bases: 9. This CDR3 reads CASSQETSGNLETQYF. DNA for the CDR3: TGTGCCAGCAGCCAAGAGACTAGCGGGAACCTAGAGACCCAGTACTTC.

This chain connects TRBV6-1 to TRBJ1-3; D remains ambiguous. Germline-derived CDR1 and CDR2 are MNHNS and SASEGT. The CDR3 loop spans 16 amino acids. V was pared by 0 bases and J by 0 bases, with 9 bases between. The CDR3 bases are TGTGCCAGCAGTGAAGCTAACAGAGTCTCTGGAAACACCATATATTTT. Translated, it gives CASSEANRVSGNTIYF.

V and J are TRBV19 and TRBJ2-1, with 12 bases fitting TRBD2. CDR3 length: 16 residues. The V gene's germline CDR1 is LNHDA and CDR2 SQIVND (reference sequence). V lost 5 bases, J lost 4 bases, and 6 bases stayed unmatched. The CDR3 here is CASSSRGLAGYNEQFF. The CDR3 DNA is TGTGCCAGTAGTTCTCGCGGACTAGCGGGATACAATGAGCAGTTCTTC.

The rearrangement joins TRBV19 to TRBJ2-1, with 7 bases matching TRBD2. Unmatched junction bases numbered 7, after V lost 8 bases and J lost 6 bases. The CDR3 length is 13 residues. CDR1 and CDR2 from the germline V gene are LNHDA and SQIVND (reference sequence). In DNA form, the CDR3 reads TGTGCCAGTGGAAGACTAGCAATCAATGAGCAGTTCTTC. This sequence encodes CASGRLAINEQFF.

The chain has TRBV19 and TRBJ1-1; 7 nucleotides align to TRBD1. The CDR3 spans 13 residues. Losses at the gene ends were 3 bases for V and 4 bases for J; bases not matched to a gene: 2. Germline V gene data show CDR1 as LNHDA and CDR2 as SQIVND (reference sequence). The CDR3 spells CASSIQGGTEAFF. The CDR3 bases are TGTGCCAGTAGTATCCAGGGGGGCACTGAAGCTTTCTTT. The full variable domain, its missing parts supplied by reference TRBV19 and TRBJ1-1, is DGGITQSPKYLFRKEGQNVTLSCEQNLNHDAMYWYRQDPGQGLRLIYYSQIVNDFQKGDIAEGYSVSREKKESFPLTVTSAQKNPTAFYLCASSIQGGTEAFFGQGTRLTVV.

The rearrangement links TRBV28 to TRBJ1-6; 7 nucleotides agree with TRBD1. V lost 5 bases and J lost 7; bases outside the gene matches: 5. This CDR3 region has 14 residues. Germline V CDR1 and CDR2: MDHEN, SYDVKM. Written as DNA, the CDR3 is TGTGCCAGCAGTCCCTGGGGACAGAATTCACCCCTCCACTTT. This codes for CASSPWGQNSPLHF. The whole variable domain, remainder taken from reference TRBV28 and TRBJ1-6, is DVKVTQSSRYLVKRTGEKVFLECVQDMDHENMFWYRQDPGLGLRLIYFSYDVKMKEKGDIPEGYSVSREKKERFSLILESASTNQTSMYLCASSPWGQNSPLHFGNGTRLTVT.

The chain joins TRBV5-1 to TRBJ2-1; 11 bases agree with TRBD2. The CDR3 loop spans 15 amino acids. The germline CDR1 and CDR2 sequences are SGHRS and YFSETQ. V trimming: 4 bases; J trimming: 6 bases; junction bases outside the gene matches: 6. CDR3 bases: TGCGCCAGCAGCGAAACTAGCGGGAGTTTCAATGAGCAGTTCTTC. Its translation: CASSETSGSFNEQFF.

The V call is TRBV19, the J call TRBJ2-7, with 7 bases identical to TRBD1. Germline CDR1 and CDR2: LNHDA and SQIVND (reference sequence). The length of the CDR3 is 16 residues. The ends lost 1 base at V and 4 bases at J; junction bases unmatched: 10. This CDR3 reads CASSIAGGQALYEQYF. The DNA of the CDR3 is TGTGCCAGTAGTATAGCCGGAGGACAGGCTCTGTACGAGCAGTACTTC.

The rearrangement joins TRBV21-1 to TRBJ2-7; TRBD1, the D gene given by the table, was not confirmed from the DNA. TRBV21-1 is a pseudogene segment. The CDR3 is 15 residues long. CDR3 sequence: CASTAHRGQDPECYF. CDR3 in DNA: TGTGCCAGCACCGCCCACCGGGGACAGGACCCCGAGTGTTACTTC.

V gene TRBV19 combines with J gene TRBJ2-7; 9 bases are shared with TRBD2. V was clipped by 3 bases and J by 5 bases; unmatched bases: 5. CDR3 length equals 14 residues. From germline, CDR1 is LNHDA and CDR2 SQIVND (reference sequence). In DNA form, the CDR3 reads TGTGCCAGTAGTATCGGCGGGAGGGCCCACGAGCAGTACTTC. Translation: CASSIGGRAHEQYF.

J is TRBJ1-1 and V is TRBV30, with 7 bases aligning to TRBD1. V dropped 2 bases and J dropped 6; count of bases not matched to a gene: 9. This CDR3 has 14 residues. The germline gives CDR1 GTSNPN, CDR2 SVGIG (reference sequence). CDR3 in DNA: TGTGCCTGGAGTCCCAGGGCCAGGGGGGCTGAAGCTTTCTTT. This gives the protein CAWSPRARGAEAFF.

The rearrangement links TRBV4-2 to TRBJ2-3; 7 bases are a match to TRBD1. The CDR3 is 14 residues long. After removal of 2 bases from V and 5 bases from J, the junction contained 4 bases not matched to a gene. Germline CDR1 is LGHNA and CDR2 is YNFKEQ. The CDR3 nucleotides are TGTGCCAGCAGCCAACCGGGACAGCGAGATACGCAGTATTTT. This encodes CASSQPGQRDTQYF.

This clone has only one observation. The V and J genes are TRBV2 and TRBJ1-1, with 11 nucleotides matching TRBD1. Germline V CDR1 and CDR2: SNHLY, FYNNEI. The CDR3 is made up of 13 amino acids. V gave up 8 bases and J gave up 4 bases; unmatched junction bases: 3. The DNA of the CDR3 is TGTGCCAGCCACGGGACAGGGGGCACTGAAGCTTTCTTT. It codes for CASHGTGGTEAFF.

The V call is TRBV7-2, the J call TRBJ2-1; TRBD1 matches at 9 bases. J gave up 9 bases and V 5 bases, and 5 bases lay outside the gene matches. Per germline, CDR1 SGHTA and CDR2 FQGNSA. The CDR3 spans 13 residues. CDR3 loop: CASSARQGGEQFF. CDR3 coding DNA: TGTGCCAGCAGCGCCAGACAGGGGGGTGAGCAGTTCTTC.

This clone has a count of ten or more. This chain links TRBV28 with TRBJ2-5; TRBD1 aligns across 9 bases. From germline, CDR1 is MDHEN and CDR2 SYDVKM. The V gene end was trimmed by 2 bases and the J gene end by 7 bases; junction bases not matched to a gene: 8. This CDR3 has 15 residues. This chain's CDR3 is CASSLSRGTGMTQYF. In nucleotides, the CDR3 is TGTGCCAGCAGTTTAAGCCGCGGGACAGGGATGACCCAGTACTTC.

This clone came up once. This chain links TRBV5-1 with TRBJ2-6, with D maybe TRBD1 (5 bases). The CDR3 loop spans 15 amino acids. Germline V gene data show CDR1 as SGHRS and CDR2 as YFSETQ. V was shortened by 7 bases and J by 1 base, with 12 bases between the two germline ends. The CDR3 sequence: CASVSQGSGANVLTF. As DNA, the CDR3 is TGCGCCAGCGTATCCCAGGGATCTGGGGCCAACGTCCTGACTTTC. Using reference TRBV5-1 and TRBJ2-6 for the parts outside the CDR3, the full variable domain is KAGVTQTPRYLIKTRGQQVTLSCSPISGHRSVSWYQQTPGQGLQFLFEYFSETQRNKGNFPGRFSGRQFSNSRSEMNVSTLELGDSALYLCASVSQGSGANVLTFGAGSRLTVL.

This chain links TRBV4-2 with TRBJ1-1; tentative D call: TRBD1 (5 bases). V lost 6 bases to trimming and J lost 7 bases, with 15 bases between them. This CDR3 spans 13 amino acids. Germline-derived CDR1 and CDR2 are LGHNA and YNFKEQ. In DNA form, the CDR3 reads TGTGCCAGCAGTCTCAAGGGGCTTCGTGAAGCTTTCTTT. Its protein is CASSLKGLREAFF.

V and J are TRBV5-4 and TRBJ2-7; 9 bases align to TRBD2. Germline values: CDR1 SGHNT, CDR2 YYREEE (reference sequence). The J segment lost 5 bases and the V segment lost 0 bases, leaving 12 bases of the junction unmatched. This CDR3 is 17 amino acids long. The CDR3 is CASSLASLAGVDNEQYF. CDR3 in DNA: TGTGCCAGCAGCTTGGCCTCGTTAGCGGGAGTTGACAACGAGCAGTACTTC.

This clone was seen once. The V gene is TRBV18, the J gene TRBJ1-1; D is unresolved. The CDR3 runs 13 residues. Trimming took off 6 bases at V and 4 bases at J, with 12 bases between the two ends. CDR1 and CDR2 from the germline V gene are KGHSH and LQKENI. CDR3 sequence: CASSVPGGTEAFF. For the CDR3, the DNA is TGTGCCAGCTCCGTCCCTGGCGGCACTGAAGCTTTCTTT.

The chain uses TRBV19 and TRBJ1-1, with TRBD1 identical over 12 bases. The germline V gene encodes CDR1 LNHDA and CDR2 SQIVND (reference sequence). This CDR3 comprises 19 residues. J lost 1 base, V lost 6 bases, and 15 bases had no gene match. CDR3 sequence reads: CASSVGRGQGATRNTEAFF. For the CDR3, the DNA is TGTGCCAGTAGCGTCGGGCGGGGACAGGGGGCTACCCGGAACACTGAAGCTTTCTTT.

This clone was observed a single time. The chain has TRBV9 and TRBJ1-2; no firm D call. Germline loops: CDR1 SGDLS, CDR2 YYNGEE. CDR3 length: 15 residues. V was shortened by 4 bases and J by 0 bases, with 13 bases between the two germline ends. CDR3 amino acids: CASSPELGPNYGYTF. The CDR3, as DNA: TGTGCCAGCAGCCCAGAACTGGGCCCTAACTATGGCTACACCTTC.

The chain combines TRBV19 with TRBJ2-2; maybe TRBD1 (6 bases). The CDR3 totals 14 residues. V was cut by 7 bases and J by 9 bases, with 18 bases left in between. The germline gives CDR1 LNHDA, CDR2 SQIVND (reference sequence). CDR3 loop: CASTPDSSWRELFF. The CDR3 DNA is TGTGCCAGTACCCCGGACAGTTCTTGGAGGGAGCTGTTTTTT.

This clone was recorded a few times. The chain has TRBV27 and TRBJ2-3; no firm D call. Germline V CDR1 and CDR2: MNHEY, SMNVEV (reference sequence). Between the trimmed V and J ends, which lost 3 bases and 5 bases, there was a span of 9 bases. The CDR3 is 13 amino acids. CDR3 sequence reads: CASSFLYGDTQYF. CDR3 in DNA: TGTGCCAGCAGTTTCCTGTACGGAGATACGCAGTATTTT.

The gene calls are TRBV28 and TRBJ1-5, with 7 positions matching TRBD1. The CDR3 spans 15 residues. Germline V lookup: CDR1 MDHEN, CDR2 SYDVKM. With V trimmed by 8 bases and J by 0 bases, 7 bases remained unmatched. The CDR3 region has the DNA TGTGCCAGCCAACGGGACAGTCTTAGCAATCAGCCCCAGCATTTT. It codes for CASQRDSLSNQPQHF.

The chain employs TRBV28 and TRBJ2-6; D possibly corresponds to TRBD1 (7 bases). V was shortened by 8 bases and J by 0 bases, with 14 bases between the two germline ends. CDR1 and CDR2 (germline): MDHEN, SYDVKM. CDR3 length: 16 amino acids. CDR3 loop: CASRTGEVSGANVLTF. Here the CDR3 DNA reads TGTGCCAGCCGCACAGGGGAGGTCTCTGGGGCCAACGTCCTGACTTTC.

The chain joins TRBV27 to TRBJ2-2, with 13 bases lining up with TRBD2. With 4 bases clipped from V and 7 bases from J, the junction kept 6 bases outside the gene matches. CDR3 length: 16 residues. Germline V gene lookup returns CDR1 MNHEY and CDR2 SMNVEV (reference sequence). CDR3 nucleotides: TGTGCCAGCAGTTGGACTAGCGGGAGAGGAGGCGGGGAGCTGTTTTTT. It yields the protein CASSWTSGRGGGELFF.